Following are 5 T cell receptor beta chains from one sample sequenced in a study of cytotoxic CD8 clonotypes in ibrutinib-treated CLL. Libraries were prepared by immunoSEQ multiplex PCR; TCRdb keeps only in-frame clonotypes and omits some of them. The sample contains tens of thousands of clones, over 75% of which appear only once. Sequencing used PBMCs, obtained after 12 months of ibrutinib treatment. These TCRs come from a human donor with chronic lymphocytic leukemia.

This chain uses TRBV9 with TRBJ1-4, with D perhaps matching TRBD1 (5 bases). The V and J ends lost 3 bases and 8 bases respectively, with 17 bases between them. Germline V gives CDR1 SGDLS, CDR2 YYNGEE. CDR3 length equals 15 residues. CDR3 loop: CASSALGGQGEKLFF. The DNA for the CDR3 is TGTGCCAGCAGCGCCCTGGGGGGTCAAGGAGAAAAACTGTTTTTT.

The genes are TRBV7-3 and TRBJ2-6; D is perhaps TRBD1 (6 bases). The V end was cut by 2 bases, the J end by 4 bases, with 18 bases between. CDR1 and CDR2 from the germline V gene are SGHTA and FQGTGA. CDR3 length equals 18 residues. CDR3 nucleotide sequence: TGTGCCAGCAGCTTAGTCGCGACAGGCCCTCTGGGGGCCAACGTCCTGACTTTC. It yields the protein CASSLVATGPLGANVLTF. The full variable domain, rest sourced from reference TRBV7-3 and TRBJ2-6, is GAGVSQTPSNKVTEKGKYVELRCDPISGHTALYWYRQSLGQGPEFLIYFQGTGAADDSGLPNDRFFAVRPEGSVSTLKIQRTERGDSAVYLCASSLVATGPLGANVLTFGAGSRLTVL.

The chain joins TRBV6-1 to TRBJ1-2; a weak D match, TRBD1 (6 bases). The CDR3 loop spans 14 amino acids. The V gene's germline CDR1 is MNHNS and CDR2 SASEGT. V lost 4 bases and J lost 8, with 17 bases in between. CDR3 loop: CASSAQQGGWGYTF. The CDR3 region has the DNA TGTGCCAGCAGTGCCCAACAGGGTGGGTGGGGCTACACCTTC.

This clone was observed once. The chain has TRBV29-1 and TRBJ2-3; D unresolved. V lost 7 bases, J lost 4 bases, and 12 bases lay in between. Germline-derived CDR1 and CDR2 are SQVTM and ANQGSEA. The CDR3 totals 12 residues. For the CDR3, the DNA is TGCAGCGACCTGCGGACGTCAGATACGCAGTATTTT. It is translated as CSDLRTSDTQYF.

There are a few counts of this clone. As DNA, the CDR3 is TGTGCCAGTAGTACGGGACGGAATGAAGCTTTCTTT. Protein: CASSTGRNEAFF. V usage is TRBV19 and J usage is TRBJ1-1, with D possibly being TRBD1 (5 bases). The ends were cut back, 4 bases at V and 7 bases at J, with 10 bases in the middle. This CDR3 spans 12 amino acids. Germline V gives CDR1 LNHDA, CDR2 SQIVND (reference sequence).